This T cell receptor beta chain is from a study of long-term antiretroviral therapy in people with HIV. Per donor, a minimum of one pre-ART and a minimum of two post-ART PBMC samples were available. Researchers report immunoSEQ v3.0 was run at survey level. Clones were read by immunoSEQ multiplex PCR, and TCRdb kept only the in-frame ones, dropping some. Of about 21,000 clones in the sample, approximately 90% were seen once. As concerns this clone: A junction end diverges from the germline sequence, so it may reflect a read error.

The sequence was collected from a man aged 55-75 years with HIV. The specimen was unsorted PBMCs, collected 2.3 years after starting antiretroviral therapy.

This chain's CDR3 is CASTLVTSGAGDTFNRLNF. The CDR3 DNA follows: TGTGCCAGCACCCTTGTAACTAGCGGGGCGGGCGACACCTTTAACCGCTTGAATTTT. The chain carries TRBV5-6 and TRBJ2-3; 10 nucleotides agree with TRBD2. CDR1 is SGHDT, CDR2 YYEEEE, per germline. CDR3 length: 19 residues.